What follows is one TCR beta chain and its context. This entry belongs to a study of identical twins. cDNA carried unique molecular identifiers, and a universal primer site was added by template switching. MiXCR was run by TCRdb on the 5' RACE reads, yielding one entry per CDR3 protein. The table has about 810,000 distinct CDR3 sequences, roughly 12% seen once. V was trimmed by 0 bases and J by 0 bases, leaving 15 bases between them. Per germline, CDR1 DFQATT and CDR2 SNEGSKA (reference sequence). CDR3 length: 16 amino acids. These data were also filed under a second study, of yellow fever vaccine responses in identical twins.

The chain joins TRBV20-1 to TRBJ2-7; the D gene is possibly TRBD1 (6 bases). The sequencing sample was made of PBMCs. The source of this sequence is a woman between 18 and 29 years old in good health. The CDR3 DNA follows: TGCAGTGCTAGAGACAAAAGACAGGCCTACTCCTACGAGCAGTACTTC. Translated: CSARDKRQAYSYEQYF.